The rows below give T cell receptor beta chains drawn from one sample of a study of radiotherapy plus CTLA-4 blockade in lung cancer. The data were produced by immunoSEQ multiplex PCR, yet TCRdb's version contains in-frame clones alone and is incomplete. Of around 90,000 clones in the sample, approximately 83% were seen once. The specimen was peripheral blood, collected from a patient treated with radiotherapy plus ipilimumab. The source of these receptors is a human donor with non-small cell lung cancer who had stable disease on radiotherapy plus ipilimumab. The CDR3 runs from the conserved cysteine through the conserved F or W.

V: TRBV5-1; J: TRBJ1-1; CDR3: CASSSTGAATWNTEAFF
V: TRBV6-5; J: TRBJ1-6; CDR3: CASSYSVGLSSPLHF
V: TRBV27; J: TRBJ1-2; CDR3: CASSLFGDSNYGYTF
V: TRBV28; J: TRBJ1-4; CDR3: CASTAGGRTEKLFF
V: TRBV28; J: TRBJ2-3; CDR3: CASGRGGSDTQYF
V: TRBV28; J: TRBJ1-1; CDR3: CASGWATARAEAFF
V: TRBV7-8; J: TRBJ2-1; CDR3: CASSLGTGGRDEQFF
V: TRBV13; J: NA; CDR3: CASSLGLAGEIGSYEQYF
V: TRBV13; J: TRBJ2-6; CDR3: CASSPRESGANVLTF
V: TRBV11-2; J: TRBJ2-7; CDR3: CASSRNRNEQYF
V: TRBV19; J: TRBJ2-7; CDR3: CASSTLPGPSYEQYF
V: TRBV14; J: TRBJ2-7; CDR3: CASSPGLTYEQYF
V: TRBV18; J: TRBJ1-1; CDR3: CASSPRSSNTEAFF
V: TRBV27; J: TRBJ2-1; CDR3: CASTPSWTANNEQFF
V: TRBV2; J: TRBJ2-7; CDR3: CASSEAGWVEQGSYEQYF
V: TRBV4-2; J: TRBJ2-7; CDR3: CASSQDFNTYEQYF
V: TRBV5-1; J: TRBJ2-7; CDR3: CASSLWEASSYEQYF
V: TRBV28; J: TRBJ2-1; CDR3: CASTPTGTSGSLRNEQFF
V: TRBV2; J: TRBJ2-2; CDR3: CASSAGMPNTGELFF
V: TRBV28; J: TRBJ2-5; CDR3: CASSLTFEETQYF
V: TRBV28; J: TRBJ2-1; CDR3: CASSPVRGRNEQFF
V: TRBV5-1; J: TRBJ1-6; CDR3: CASSLGTGGDSPLHF
V: TRBV5-1; J: TRBJ2-3; CDR3: CASSLGLLTRGTDTQYF
V: TRBV28; J: TRBJ1-1; CDR3: CASRPGQLNTEAFF
V: TRBV11-2; J: TRBJ1-2; CDR3: CASSLDRGTYGYTF
V: TRBV6-5; J: TRBJ1-4; CDR3: CASAFRRGNEKLFF
V: TRBV5-6; J: TRBJ1-2; CDR3: CASSWARYNYGYTF
V: TRBV25-1; J: TRBJ2-1; CDR3: CASSEKSAGRFAEQFF
V: TRBV5-7; J: TRBJ1-2; CDR3: CASSLASGQVASNTF
V: TRBV10-3; J: TRBJ2-3; CDR3: CAISESGWATDTQYF
V: TRBV19; J: TRBJ2-5; CDR3: CASSRTSGRPEETQYF
V: TRBV6-5; J: TRBJ2-2; CDR3: CASTKGRVTGELFF
V: TRBV9; J: TRBJ2-1; CDR3: CASSVGDAGQASSYNEQFF
V: TRBV2; J: TRBJ2-5; CDR3: CASSAKASWETQYF
V: TRBV5-1; J: TRBJ2-2; CDR3: CASSPRVDRNTGELFF
V: TRBV9; J: TRBJ2-7; CDR3: CASSVATGGYEQYF
V: TRBV5-1; J: TRBJ2-6; CDR3: CASSLAELALAGANVLTF
V: TRBV11-2; J: TRBJ1-3; CDR3: CASSHTTGTGGNTIYF
V: TRBV28; J: TRBJ1-4; CDR3: CASSPSGPRNEKLFF
V: TRBV27; J: TRBJ2-7; CDR3: CASSLAGPSYEQYF
V: TRBV6-5; J: TRBJ1-6; CDR3: CASSYSRAEPLHF
V: TRBV28; J: TRBJ1-1; CDR3: CASSLIQVGNTEAFF
V: TRBV7-6; J: TRBJ1-5; CDR3: CASSLADGQPQHF
V: TRBV5-1; J: TRBJ2-1; CDR3: CASSSRMTSPGTNEQFF
V: TRBV6-1; J: TRBJ2-7; CDR3: CASSSITLLGEQYF
V: TRBV6-1; J: TRBJ2-7; CDR3: CASSEGQPVLYF
V: TRBV27; J: TRBJ2-6; CDR3: CASSLLPAGANVLTF
V: TRBV5-1; J: TRBJ1-5; CDR3: CASSVGGGNQPQHF
V: TRBV6-1; J: TRBJ2-3; CDR3: CASRGTGWTDTQYF
V: TRBV14; J: TRBJ2-5; CDR3: CASSPSSGLAGKETQYF
V: TRBV5-1; J: TRBJ2-7; CDR3: CASSPLGLAESSYEQYF
V: TRBV4-1; J: TRBJ2-2; CDR3: CASSQYWDENTGELFF
V: TRBV19; J: TRBJ1-5; CDR3: CASIDAGTQPQHF